This TCR beta chain was sequenced in a study of blood T cell repertoires in COVID-19. At the level of the study: Whether acute or convalescent, the COVID-19 samples came from the United States, Italy and Spain.

CDR1 and CDR2 (germline): KGHSH, LQKENI. The CDR3 loop spans 14 amino acids. Trimming stripped 5 bases from V and 2 bases from J, with 12 bases between. The table came from immunoSEQ multiplex PCR; TCRdb's copy has only in-frame clones and leaves some out. The data hold 30,000 to 50,000 clones, with about four fifths observed a single time. This TCR was sampled from a man aged 70-80 years with acute or convalescent COVID-19. Sequenced material: peripheral blood. This chain joins TRBV18 and TRBJ1-1; D possibly corresponds to TRBD1 (6 bases). The CDR3 sequence is CASSADSKNTEAFF. The CDR3, as DNA: TGTGCCAGCTCAGCGGACAGCAAAAACACTGAAGCTTTCTTT.